The clone carrying this T cell receptor (beta chain) was recorded many times. Antigen: not known. The data are from a study of human T cells and chemical hapten exposure. Study results and caveats: Patch test score was positively correlated with the counts of PT1 expanded TCRs.

This sample's time point: patch test 1, 2 weeks after DPC sensitization. Treatment meaning: therapeutic diphenylcyclopropenone sensitization with weekly scalp DPC. The study extracted total RNA from unfractionated whole blood. In every case, blood was obtained before the patch test was applied. Donors were 18 to 70-year-old alopecia patients suitable for DPC. Germline CDR1 is GTSNPN and CDR2 is SVGIG (reference sequence). Unmatched junction bases numbered 9, after V lost 7 bases and J lost 6 bases. The CDR3 has 14 amino acids. TCRdb redid the calling of the RACE reads with MiXCR, one entry per CDR3 protein. This sample has some 43,000 distinct CDR3 sequences, with 4% found just once.

V and J are TRBV30 and TRBJ2-7; TRBD2 agrees at 13 bases. Here the sequenced sample was whole blood, taken in connection with sensitization to the hapten diphenylcyclopropenone (DPC). The clonotype was recovered from a man aged 45-65 years with alopecia areata. Some clones in this sample may be carry-over from other donors' samples. As DNA, the CDR3 is TGTGCCTCTAAATCCGGGACTAGCGGGATCGAGCAGTACTTC. It specifies CASKSGTSGIEQYF.